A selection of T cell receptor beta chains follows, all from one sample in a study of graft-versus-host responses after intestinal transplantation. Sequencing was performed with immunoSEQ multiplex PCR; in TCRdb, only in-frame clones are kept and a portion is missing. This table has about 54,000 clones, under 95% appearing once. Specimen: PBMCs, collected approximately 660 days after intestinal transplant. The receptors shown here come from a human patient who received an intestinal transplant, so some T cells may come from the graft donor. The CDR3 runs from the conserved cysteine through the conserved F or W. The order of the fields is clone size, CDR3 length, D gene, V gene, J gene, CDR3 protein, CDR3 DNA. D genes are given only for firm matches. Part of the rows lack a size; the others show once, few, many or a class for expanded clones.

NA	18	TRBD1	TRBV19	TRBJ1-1	CASSIHPSGTGGRAEAFF	TGTGCCAGTAGTATTCACCCCTCCGGGACAGGGGGTAGGGCTGAAGCTTTCTTT
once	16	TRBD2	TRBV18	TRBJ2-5	CASSPRTSGAGETQYF	TGTGCCAGCTCACCCAGGACTAGCGGGGCCGGAGAGACCCAGTACTTC
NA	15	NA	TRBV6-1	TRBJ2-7	CASSEFSSPIYEQYF	TGTGCCAGCAGTGAATTTAGTAGCCCCATCTACGAGCAGTACTTC
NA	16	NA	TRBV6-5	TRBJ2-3	CASCFRVSLSTDTQYF	TGTGCCAGCTGTTTCAGGGTTTCCCTTAGCACAGATACGCAGTATTTT
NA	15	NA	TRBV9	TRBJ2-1	CASSAQGLSYNEQFF	TGTGCCAGCAGCGCTCAGGGGTTATCCTACAATGAGCAGTTCTTC
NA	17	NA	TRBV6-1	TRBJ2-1	CASSEDAWRLPYNEQFF	TGTGCCAGCAGTGAAGACGCCTGGCGGCTACCCTACAATGAGCAGTTCTTC
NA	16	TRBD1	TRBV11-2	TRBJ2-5	CAIHPPGDRGQETQYF	TGTGCCATACACCCCCCGGGCGACAGGGGTCAAGAGACCCAGTACTTC
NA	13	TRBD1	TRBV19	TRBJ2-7	CASSTGMNYEQYF	TGTGCCAGTTCGACAGGGATGAACTACGAGCAGTACTTC
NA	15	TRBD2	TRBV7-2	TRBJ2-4	CASSLTRGASDIQYF	TGTGCCAGCAGCTTGACGCGGGGGGCTTCGGACATTCAGTACTTC
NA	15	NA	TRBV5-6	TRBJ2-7	CASSSPRRIIHEQYF	TGTGCCAGCAGCAGTCCTCGCAGAATTATACACGAGCAGTACTTC
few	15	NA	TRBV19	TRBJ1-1	CASSITLRTNTEAFF	TGTGCCAGTAGTATAACCCTTAGGACGAACACTGAAGCTTTCTTT
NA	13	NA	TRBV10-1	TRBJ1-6	CANRENSNSPLHF	TGCGCCAACAGGGAAAACAGCAATTCACCCCTCCACTTT
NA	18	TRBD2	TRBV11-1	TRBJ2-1	CASSGDPLAGDPYNEQFF	TGTGCCAGCAGCGGCGACCCTTTAGCGGGGGACCCGTACAATGAGCAGTTCTTC
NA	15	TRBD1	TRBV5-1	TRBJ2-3	CASSWDRTSTDTQYF	TGCGCCAGCAGCTGGGACAGAACCTCCACAGATACGCAGTATTTT
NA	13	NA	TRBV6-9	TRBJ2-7	CASSYFRAYEQYF	TGTGCCAGCAGTTATTTCAGGGCCTACGAGCAGTACTTC
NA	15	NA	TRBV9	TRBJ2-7	CASSGAPGGIHEQYF	TGTGCCAGCAGCGGGGCTCCGGGTGGTATCCACGAGCAGTACTTC
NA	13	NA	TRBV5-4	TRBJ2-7	CASSLSGSDEQYF	TGTGCCAGCAGCTTGTCGGGGAGCGACGAGCAGTACTTC
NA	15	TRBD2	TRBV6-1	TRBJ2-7	CASIAGLAGSYEQYF	TGTGCCAGCATCGCGGGACTAGCGGGCTCCTACGAGCAGTACTTC
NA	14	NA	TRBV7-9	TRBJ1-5	CASSPGRSNQPQHF	TGTGCCAGCAGCCCAGGACGGAGCAATCAGCCCCAGCATTTT
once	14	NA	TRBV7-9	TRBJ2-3	CASSFEGDQDTQYF	TGTGCCAGCAGCTTTGAGGGGGATCAAGATACGCAGTATTTT
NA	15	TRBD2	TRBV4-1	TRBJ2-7	CASSRSTSGLYEQYF	TGCGCCAGCAGCAGGTCGACTAGCGGTCTTTACGAGCAGTACTTC
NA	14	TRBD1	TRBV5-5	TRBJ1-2	CASSLGQGSYGYTF	TGTGCCAGCAGCTTGGGACAGGGAAGCTATGGCTACACCTTC
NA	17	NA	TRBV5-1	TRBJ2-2	CASSLEGFLGNTGELFF	TGCGCCAGCAGCTTGGAAGGTTTCCTAGGGAACACCGGGGAGCTGTTTTTT
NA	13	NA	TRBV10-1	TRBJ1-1	CASSVLPNTEAFF	TGCGCCAGCAGTGTCCTGCCGAACACTGAAGCTTTCTTT
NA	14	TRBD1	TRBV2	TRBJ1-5	CASTSGQVNQPQHF	TGTGCCAGCACCTCGGGACAGGTCAATCAGCCCCAGCATTTT
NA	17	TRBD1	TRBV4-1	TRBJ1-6	CASSQDNRGLYNSPLHF	TGCGCCAGCAGCCAAGATAACAGGGGACTCTATAATTCACCCCTCCACTTT
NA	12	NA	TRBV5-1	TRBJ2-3	CASMGSTDTQYF	TGCGCCAGCATGGGGAGCACAGATACGCAGTATTTT
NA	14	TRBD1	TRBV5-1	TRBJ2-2	CASSLRQGAGELFF	TGCGCCAGCAGCTTGAGACAGGGTGCCGGGGAGCTGTTTTTT
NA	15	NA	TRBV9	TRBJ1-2	CASSPIQGGPYGYTF	TGTGCCAGCAGCCCCATCCAAGGGGGGCCCTATGGCTACACCTTC
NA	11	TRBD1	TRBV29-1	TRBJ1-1	CSGRQGAEAFF	TGCAGCGGTAGACAGGGGGCGGAAGCTTTCTTT
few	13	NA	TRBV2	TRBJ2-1	CATPGLVLNEQFF	TGTGCCACCCCCGGATTAGTTCTCAATGAGCAGTTCTTC
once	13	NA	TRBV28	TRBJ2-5	CAIRQGREETQYF	TGTGCCATACGACAGGGGAGGGAAGAGACCCAGTACTTC
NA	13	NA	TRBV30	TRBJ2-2	CAWSSPWTGELFF	TGTGCCTGGAGTAGCCCGTGGACCGGGGAGCTGTTTTTT
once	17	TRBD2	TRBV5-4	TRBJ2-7	CASSDPGLGGLGHEQYF	TGTGCCAGCAGCGATCCGGGACTAGGAGGGTTGGGACACGAGCAGTACTTC
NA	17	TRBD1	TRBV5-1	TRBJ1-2	CASSSTPGQRGGYGYTF	TGCGCCAGCAGCTCCACCCCGGGACAGAGAGGAGGCTATGGCTACACCTTC
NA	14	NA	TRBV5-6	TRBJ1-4	CASSLDRVGEKLFF	TGTGCCAGCAGCTTGGACAGGGTTGGAGAAAAACTGTTTTTT
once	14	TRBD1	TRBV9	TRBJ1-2	CASSGSTGFYGYTF	TGTGCCAGCAGCGGCTCGACAGGGTTTTATGGCTACACCTTC
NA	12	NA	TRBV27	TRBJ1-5	CASSFPRGPQHF	TGTGCCAGCAGTTTCCCCCGGGGGCCCCAGCATTTT
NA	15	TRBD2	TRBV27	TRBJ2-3	CASSIAGGVGDTQYF	TGTGCCAGCAGCATAGCGGGGGGGGTTGGAGATACGCAGTATTTT
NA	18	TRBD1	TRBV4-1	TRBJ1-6	CASSQDPGQGGSNSPLHF	TGCGCCAGCAGCCAAGATCCGGGACAGGGAGGCTCAAATTCACCCCTCCACTTT
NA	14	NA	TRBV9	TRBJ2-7	CASSFRDIGYEQYF	TGTGCCAGCAGCTTCCGGGACATCGGCTACGAGCAGTACTTC
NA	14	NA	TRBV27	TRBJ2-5	CASSFVGEQETQYF	TGTGCCAGCAGTTTCGTGGGCGAACAAGAGACCCAGTACTTC
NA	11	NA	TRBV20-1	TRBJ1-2	CSATKTSGYTF	TGCAGTGCAACCAAGACGTCTGGCTACACCTTC
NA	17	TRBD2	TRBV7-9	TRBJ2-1	CASSLGLTSGGHNEQFF	TGTGCCAGCAGCTTAGGATTGACTAGCGGGGGGCACAATGAGCAGTTCTTC
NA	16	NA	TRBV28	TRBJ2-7	CASTAPHTTVAWGQYF	TGTGCCAGCACCGCTCCTCACACTACCGTTGCTTGGGGGCAGTACTTC